These 28 T cell receptor beta chains were all obtained from the same sample, sequenced in a study of T-cell reconstitution after alpha-beta-depleted transplantation in children. Unique molecular identifiers were used to barcode this TCRbeta library. One entry per CDR3 protein, called by TCRdb with MiXCR from the PCR reads. The repertoire includes about 980,000 distinct CDR3 sequences, about 30% of them detected once, and roughly 31% sits in the top ten. The sample consisted of PBMCs, mostly from graft donor cells, taken 360 days after TCRalphabeta/CD19-depleted stem cell transplant. These receptors all stem from a boy in the first two years of life who had a stem cell transplant for SCID, so the T cells may come from the graft donor.

For this clonotype: Sequence at one end of the junction differs from germline and may be a read error. The chain carries TRBV4-2 and TRBJ2-3, with TRBD2 matching over 8 bases. Per the germline V gene, CDR1 is LGHNA and CDR2 is YNFKEQ. The CDR3 has 18 residues. The CDR3: CAGSQPDSLAESTDTQYF. As DNA, the CDR3 is TGTGCCGGCAGCCAGCCCGATTCACTAGCGGAGAGCACAGATACGCAGTATTTT.

The sample holds a few counts of this clonotype. This chain links TRBV5-5 with TRBJ2-5; D call uncertain. V lost 1 base and J 4 bases, leaving 8 bases between the germline ends. The CDR3 is 13 residues long. Germline CDR1 reads SGHKS; CDR2 reads YYEKEE (reference sequence). CDR3 protein: CASSLISTETQYF. As DNA, the CDR3 is TGTGCCAGCAGCTTGATAAGCACAGAGACCCAGTACTTC. Complete variable domain (other parts from reference TRBV5-5 and TRBJ2-5): DAGVTQSPTHLIKTRGQQVTLRCSPISGHKSVSWYQQVLGQGPQFIFQYYEKEERGRGNFPDRFSARQFPNYSSELNVNALLLGDSALYLCASSLISTETQYFGPGTRLLVL.

The chain uses TRBV12-3 or TRBV12-4 and TRBJ1-1; a possible D gene is TRBD1 (5 bases). Trimming pared 6 bases from V and 2 bases from J, leaving 13 bases between. The CDR3 consists of 14 residues. The CDR3, as DNA: TGTGCCAGCAGCCGTCGACAGATTAACACTGAAGCTTTCTTT. It encodes CASSRRQINTEAFF.

V and J are TRBV12-3 or TRBV12-4 and TRBJ1-1; no definite D call. Trimming removed 7 bases at V and 0 bases at J, with 12 bases between. The CDR3 has 14 amino acids. DNA of the CDR3: TGTGCCAGCACCCGCACGTCGGTGAACACTGAAGCTTTCTTT. Its protein is CASTRTSVNTEAFF.

In its sample, this clonotype was seen many times. CDR3 in amino acids: CSATWETQYF. DNA of the CDR3: TGCAGTGCTACATGGGAGACCCAGTACTTC. The V and J genes are TRBV20-1 and TRBJ2-5; D is uncertain. Per the germline V gene, CDR1 is DFQATT and CDR2 is SNEGSKA (reference sequence). V was cut by 4 bases and J by 5 bases, with 5 bases left in between. The CDR3 length is 10 residues.

The chain is built from TRBV6-5 and TRBJ2-3; D perhaps matches TRBD2 (6 bases). V was cut by 6 bases and J by 4 bases, with 26 bases left in between. This CDR3 comprises 18 residues. Germline loops: CDR1 MNHEY, CDR2 SVGAGI. CDR3 nucleotides: TGTGCCAGCAGGTACCACCTCGGACTAAGGTCCTCCGCAGATACGCAGTATTTT. Amino acid sequence: CASRYHLGLRSSADTQYF.

The chain joins TRBV5-1 to TRBJ2-3, with D uncertain. The V gene lost 4 bases and the J gene lost 3 bases, with 18 bases spanning the gap. The CDR3 totals 16 residues. Looked up from germline, CDR1 is SGHRS and CDR2 is YFSETQ. CDR3 amino acids: CASSMPTFTRTDTQYF. The CDR3 bases are TGCGCCAGCAGCATGCCGACCTTCACGAGGACAGATACGCAGTATTTT.

The chain is built from TRBV3-1 and TRBJ2-1; 12 nucleotides agree with TRBD2. Germline assignment: CDR1 LGHDT and CDR2 YNNKEL (reference sequence). The CDR3 spans 16 residues. V shed 4 bases, J shed 7 bases, and the junction held 8 bases outside the gene matches. In DNA form, the CDR3 reads TGTGCCAGCAGCCGCCTAGCGGGGGGGCCGGAAAATGAGCAGTTCTTC. Translated, it gives CASSRLAGGPENEQFF.

The V gene is TRBV5-1, the J gene TRBJ2-3, with D perhaps matching TRBD1 (5 bases). The germline V and J ends were trimmed by 0 bases and 0 bases, with 23 bases remaining between them. The CDR3 is 20 residues long. Germline V lookup: CDR1 SGHRS, CDR2 YFSETQ. CDR3 protein: CASSLGGMDRDFASTDTQYF. The CDR3 region has the DNA TGCGCCAGCAGCTTGGGGGGCATGGATCGAGATTTCGCTAGCACAGATACGCAGTATTTT.

The rearrangement links TRBV20-1 to TRBJ2-7; no clear D gene. Deletions cut 6 bases from V and 0 bases from J, with 12 bases between. The CDR3 length is 13 residues. CDR1 DFQATT and CDR2 SNEGSKA come from the germline V gene (reference sequence). The CDR3 loop is CSAINRFSYEQYF. The CDR3 bases are TGCAGTGCCATAAACAGATTCTCCTACGAGCAGTACTTC.

The genes are TRBV5-5 and TRBJ2-3, with 10 bases that match TRBD1. The germline gives CDR1 SGHKS, CDR2 YYEKEE (reference sequence). The CDR3 is 14 amino acids. V trimming: 3 bases; J trimming: 6 bases; junction bases outside the gene matches: 4. DNA of the CDR3: TGTGCCAGCAGCTCTGGACAGGGGGGGGATACGCAGTATTTT. It translates to CASSSGQGGDTQYF.

The chain recombines TRBV21-1 with TRBJ2-4; the tabulated D call, TRBD1, remains unverified against the DNA. TRBV21-1 is termed a pseudogene. The CDR3 is 18 amino acids. CDR3 bases: TGTGCCAGCAGCCCCCCGGGACAGGGGGCCGAAGCCAAAAACATTCAGTACTTC. Translating gives CASSPPGQGAEAKNIQYF.

This clonotype has just a few counts. J is TRBJ2-3 and V is TRBV9, with D possibly matching TRBD2 (7 bases). This CDR3 has 15 residues. V was shortened by 2 bases and J by 4 bases, with 14 bases between the two germline ends. Germline V gives CDR1 SGDLS, CDR2 YYNGEE. In DNA form, the CDR3 reads TGTGCCAGCAGCGTCCTAGGGCGGGGGCCAGATACGCAGTATTTT. Protein product: CASSVLGRGPDTQYF.

The V call is TRBV20-1, the J call TRBJ2-5; 9 bases agree with TRBD2. V lost 4 bases to trimming and J lost 5 bases; unmatched junction nucleotides: 11. Germline V lookup: CDR1 DFQATT, CDR2 SNEGSKA (reference sequence). The CDR3 spans 15 residues. The CDR3 loop is CSAIRSGTSQETQYF. The DNA for the CDR3 is TGCAGTGCTATACGTTCGGGGACTAGCCAGGAGACCCAGTACTTC.

The chain joins TRBV7-7 to TRBJ2-1; TRBD2 matches 9 bases. The germline V gene encodes CDR1 SSHAT and CDR2 FNYEAQ (reference sequence). V shed 5 bases, J shed 6 bases, and the junction held 11 bases outside the gene matches. The CDR3 runs 16 residues. The CDR3 bases are TGTGCCAGCAGCCCAGTTATTAGCGGGGGTTTCAATGAGCAGTTCTTC. Amino acid sequence: CASSPVISGGFNEQFF.

This clonotype was recorded a few times. The V gene is TRBV10-3, the J gene TRBJ2-1; the match to TRBD2 covers 12 bases. CDR3 length equals 16 residues. CDR1 is ENHRY and CDR2 is SYGVKD in the germline V gene. The trim removed 4 bases at V and 3 bases at J, leaving 4 bases unmatched. The CDR3 here is CAISAWGLAGYNEQFF. For the CDR3, the DNA is TGTGCCATCAGTGCATGGGGACTAGCGGGCTACAATGAGCAGTTCTTC.

The chain is built from TRBV25-1 and TRBJ2-2; a possible D gene is TRBD2 (6 bases). Germline values: CDR1 MGHDK, CDR2 SYGVNS. This CDR3 contains 16 residues. V was shortened by 0 bases and J by 0 bases, with 8 bases between the two germline ends. CDR3 sequence reads: CASSEYSGANTGELFF. CDR3 in DNA: TGTGCCAGCAGTGAATATTCGGGGGCGAACACCGGGGAGCTGTTTTTT.

This clonotype appeared a few times. The chain joins TRBV3-1 to TRBJ2-2; 9 nucleotides match TRBD1. Germline V CDR1 and CDR2: LGHDT, YNNKEL (reference sequence). Trimming at V came to 2 bases and at J to 3 bases, leaving 4 bases not matched to a gene. This CDR3 contains 16 residues. CDR3 in amino acids: CASSQSQGAYTGELFF. The CDR3 coding sequence is TGTGCCAGCAGCCAATCACAGGGGGCTTACACCGGGGAGCTGTTTTTT. The entire variable domain, with the rest obtained from reference TRBV3-1 and TRBJ2-2, is as follows: DTAVSQTPKYLVTQMGNDKSIKCEQNLGHDTMYWYKQDSKKFLKIMFSYNNKELIINETVPNRFSPKSPDKAHLNLHINSLELGDSAVYFCASSQSQGAYTGELFFGEGSRLTVL.

There are a few counts of this clonotype. The chain employs TRBV3-1 and TRBJ2-7; 7 positions agree with TRBD2. The CDR3 is 13 residues long. The germline V gene has CDR1 LGHDT and CDR2 YNNKEL (reference sequence). V lost 4 bases to trimming and J lost 6 bases; unmatched junction nucleotides: 6. This CDR3 reads CASSPLWEGEQYF. The CDR3 region has the DNA TGTGCCAGCAGCCCTCTCTGGGAGGGCGAGCAGTACTTC.

The V call is TRBV19, the J call TRBJ2-7; 9 bases line up with TRBD1. The CDR3 spans 14 residues. CDR1 and CDR2 (germline): LNHDA, SQIVND (reference sequence). The ends lost 5 bases at V and 6 bases at J; junction bases unmatched: 8. The CDR3 is CASSHDRGYAEQYF. For the CDR3, the DNA is TGTGCCAGTAGTCACGACAGGGGGTACGCCGAGCAGTACTTC.

The chain links TRBV9 to TRBJ2-2; a possible D gene is TRBD1 (6 bases). Trimming cost V 0 bases and J 4 bases, with 10 bases left between them. In germline, CDR1 is SGDLS, CDR2 YYNGEE. CDR3 length: 15 amino acids. The CDR3 DNA reads as TGTGCCAGCAGCGTAGAGGGACATCGCACCGGGGAGCTGTTTTTT. It codes for CASSVEGHRTGELFF.

This clonotype was seen only a few times. The chain links TRBV6-2 or TRBV6-3 to TRBJ2-5; tentative D call: TRBD1 (5 bases). The CDR3 is 14 amino acids. Germline values: CDR1 MNHEY, CDR2 SVGEGT. V gave up 4 bases and J gave up 4 bases, with 13 bases separating them. CDR3 protein: CASSWFRDRETQYF. The CDR3, as DNA: TGTGCCAGCAGTTGGTTCAGGGATAGAGAGACCCAGTACTTC.

This clonotype was recorded only once. The J gene is TRBJ2-2, the V gene TRBV27; D may be TRBD2 (6 bases). This CDR3 is built from 17 residues. Trimming left V 7 bases short and J 1 base short, with 19 bases between. Looked up from germline, CDR1 is MNHEY and CDR2 is SMNVEV (reference sequence). DNA of the CDR3: TGTGCCAGCACCCCCCGGGGAGGTCAGGGGAACACCGGGGAGCTGTTTTTT. Translated, it gives CASTPRGGQGNTGELFF.

This clonotype was seen ten or more times. This chain uses TRBV7-3 with TRBJ2-1; possible D gene TRBD1, 5 bases. CDR3 size: 15 residues. Germline V gene lookup returns CDR1 SGHTA and CDR2 FQGTGA. Between the trimmed V and J ends, which lost 4 bases and 4 bases, there was a span of 14 bases. CDR3 in amino acids: CASSSSRAPYNEQFF. The CDR3, as DNA: TGTGCCAGCAGCTCCAGCAGGGCACCATACAATGAGCAGTTCTTC.

This clonotype was detected only a few times. The rearrangement uses TRBV12-3 or TRBV12-4 and TRBJ2-2; 7 bases map to TRBD2. J gave up 5 bases and V 6 bases, and 12 bases lay outside the gene matches. The CDR3 has 16 residues. The CDR3 DNA sequence: TGTGCCAGCAGCTTAAGCGGGACGCGAATAACCGGGGAGCTGTTTTTT. Translating gives CASSLSGTRITGELFF.

This clonotype was counted between two and nine times. The V and J genes are TRBV5-1 and TRBJ2-7; 7 nucleotides match TRBD1. CDR3 length equals 14 residues. Looked up from germline, CDR1 is SGHRS and CDR2 is YFSETQ. After removal of 0 bases from V and 1 base from J, the junction contained 1 base not matched to a gene. The CDR3 DNA sequence: TGCGCCAGCAGCTTGGAGGACAGGTCCTACGAGCAGTACTTC. Its translation is CASSLEDRSYEQYF.

V usage is TRBV18 and J usage is TRBJ2-7; D is undetermined. The CDR3 runs to 12 residues. V lost 6 bases, J lost 3 bases, and 9 bases lay in between. The germline V gene encodes CDR1 KGHSH and CDR2 LQKENI. The CDR3 loop is CASSGVSYEQYF. The CDR3, as DNA: TGTGCCAGCTCTGGGGTGAGCTACGAGCAGTACTTC.

This clonotype was seen more than once but under ten times. The chain recombines TRBV6-5 with TRBJ2-1, with TRBD2 matching over 12 bases. Germline CDR1 and CDR2: MNHEY and SVGAGI. The V segment lost 2 bases and the J segment 7 bases; nucleotides outside the gene matches: 6. The CDR3 is 16 amino acids. CDR3 bases: TGTGCCAGCAGTTACCTCCTAGCGGGGGGGCAGAATGAGCAGTTCTTC. This encodes CASSYLLAGGQNEQFF.